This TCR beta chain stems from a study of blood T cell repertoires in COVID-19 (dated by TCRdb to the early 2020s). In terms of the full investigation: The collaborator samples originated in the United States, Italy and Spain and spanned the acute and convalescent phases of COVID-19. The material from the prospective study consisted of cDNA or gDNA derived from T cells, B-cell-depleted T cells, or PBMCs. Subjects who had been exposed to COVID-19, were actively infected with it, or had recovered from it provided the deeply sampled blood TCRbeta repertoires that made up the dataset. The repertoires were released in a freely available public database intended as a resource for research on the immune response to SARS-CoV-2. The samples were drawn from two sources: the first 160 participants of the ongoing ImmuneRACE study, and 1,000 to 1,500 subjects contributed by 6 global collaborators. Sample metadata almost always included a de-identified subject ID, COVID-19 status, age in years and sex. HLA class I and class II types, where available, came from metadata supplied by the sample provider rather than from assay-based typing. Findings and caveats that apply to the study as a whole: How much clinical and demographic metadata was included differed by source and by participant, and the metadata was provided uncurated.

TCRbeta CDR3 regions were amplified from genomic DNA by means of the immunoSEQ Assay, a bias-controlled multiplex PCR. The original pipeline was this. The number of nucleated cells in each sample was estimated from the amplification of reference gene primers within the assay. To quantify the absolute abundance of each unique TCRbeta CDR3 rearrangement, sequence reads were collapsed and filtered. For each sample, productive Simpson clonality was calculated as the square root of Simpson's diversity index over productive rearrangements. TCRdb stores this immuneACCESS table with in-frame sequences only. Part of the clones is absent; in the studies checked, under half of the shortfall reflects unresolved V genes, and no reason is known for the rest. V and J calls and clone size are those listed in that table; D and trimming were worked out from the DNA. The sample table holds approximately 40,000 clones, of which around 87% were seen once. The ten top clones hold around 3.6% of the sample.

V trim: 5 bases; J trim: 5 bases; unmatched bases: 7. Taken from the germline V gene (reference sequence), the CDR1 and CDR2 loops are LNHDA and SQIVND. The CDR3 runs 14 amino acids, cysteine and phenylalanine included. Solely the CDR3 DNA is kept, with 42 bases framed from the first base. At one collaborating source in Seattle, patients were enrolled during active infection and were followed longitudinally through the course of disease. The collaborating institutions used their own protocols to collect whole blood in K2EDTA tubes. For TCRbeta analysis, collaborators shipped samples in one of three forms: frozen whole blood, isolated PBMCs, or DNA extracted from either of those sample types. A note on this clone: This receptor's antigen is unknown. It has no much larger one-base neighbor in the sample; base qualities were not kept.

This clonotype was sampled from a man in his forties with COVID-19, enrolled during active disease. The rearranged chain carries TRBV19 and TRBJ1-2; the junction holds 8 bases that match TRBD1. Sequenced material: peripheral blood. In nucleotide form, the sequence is TGTGCCAGTAGTCGGACAGGGTCCGGATATGGCTACACCTTC. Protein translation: CASSRTGSGYGYTF.